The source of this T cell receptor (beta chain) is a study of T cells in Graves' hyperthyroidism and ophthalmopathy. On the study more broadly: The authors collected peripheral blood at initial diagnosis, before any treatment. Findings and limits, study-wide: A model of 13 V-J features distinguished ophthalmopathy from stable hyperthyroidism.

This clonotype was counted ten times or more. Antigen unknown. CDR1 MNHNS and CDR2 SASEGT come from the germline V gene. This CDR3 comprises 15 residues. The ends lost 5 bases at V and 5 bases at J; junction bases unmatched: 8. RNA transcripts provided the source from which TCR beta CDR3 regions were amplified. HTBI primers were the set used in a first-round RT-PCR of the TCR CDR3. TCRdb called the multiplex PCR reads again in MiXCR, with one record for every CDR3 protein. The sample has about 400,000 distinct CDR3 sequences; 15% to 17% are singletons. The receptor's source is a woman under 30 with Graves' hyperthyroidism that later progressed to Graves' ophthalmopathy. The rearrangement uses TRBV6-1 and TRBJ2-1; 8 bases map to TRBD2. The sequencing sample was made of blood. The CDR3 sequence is CASSTGTSVNNEQFF. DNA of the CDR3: TGTGCCAGCAGTACCGGGACTAGTGTTAACAATGAGCAGTTCTTC.